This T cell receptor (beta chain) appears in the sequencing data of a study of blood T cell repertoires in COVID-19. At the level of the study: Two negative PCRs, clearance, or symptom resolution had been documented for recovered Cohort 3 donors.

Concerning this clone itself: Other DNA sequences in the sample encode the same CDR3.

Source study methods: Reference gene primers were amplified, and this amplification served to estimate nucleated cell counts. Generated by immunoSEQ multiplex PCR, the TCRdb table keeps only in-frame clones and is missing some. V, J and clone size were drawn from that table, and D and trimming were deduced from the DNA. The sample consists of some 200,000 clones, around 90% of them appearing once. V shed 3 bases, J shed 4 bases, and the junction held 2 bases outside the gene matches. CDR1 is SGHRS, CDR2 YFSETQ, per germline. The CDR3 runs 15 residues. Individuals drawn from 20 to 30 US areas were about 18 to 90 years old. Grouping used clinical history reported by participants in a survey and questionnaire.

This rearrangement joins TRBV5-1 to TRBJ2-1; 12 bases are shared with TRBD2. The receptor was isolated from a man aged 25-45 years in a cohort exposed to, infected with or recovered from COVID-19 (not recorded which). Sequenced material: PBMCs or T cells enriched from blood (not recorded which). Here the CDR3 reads CASSWTSGTYNEQFF. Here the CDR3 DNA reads TGCGCCAGCAGCTGGACTAGCGGGACATACAATGAGCAGTTCTTC.